This T cell receptor (beta chain) was observed in a study of neurological immune-mediated disorders. The study, taken as a whole, reports: The greatest TCR clonal expansion appeared in HTLV-1-associated myelopathy and the smallest, falling below healthy controls, in multiple sclerosis. Expanded clones shared no identical CDR3 amino acid sequences across subjects, which suggested private TCR-beta repertoires in all groups.

Time point reported: technical triplicate 1. Unsorted libraries came from 2 million PBMCs stored at -80 °C. A 10-nucleotide random UMI tagged transcripts in template-switch 5'RACE cDNA synthesis. MiXCR was run by TCRdb on the 5' RACE reads, yielding one entry per CDR3 protein. The table has fewer than 45,000 distinct CDR3 sequences, around 10% seen once. This clonotype was seen ten or more times. What it binds is unknown. Looked up from germline, CDR1 is KGHSH and CDR2 is LQKENI. This CDR3 region has 15 residues. V gave up 3 bases and J gave up 5 bases, with 16 bases separating them. This TCR was recovered from a man aged 55-75 years with HTLV-1-associated myelopathy (HAM/TSP). The chain recombines TRBV18 with TRBJ2-5, with D tentatively TRBD1 (6 bases). The sequenced material came from PBMCs. The chain's CDR3 is CASSPRTVRSETQYF. For the CDR3, the DNA is TGTGCCAGCTCACCGCGGACAGTCCGGTCGGAGACCCAGTACTTC. The variable domain in full, completed from reference TRBV18 and TRBJ2-5, reads NAGVMQNPRHLVRRRGQEARLRCSPMKGHSHVYWYRQLPEEGLKFMVYLQKENIIDESGMPKERFSAEFPKEGPSILRIQQVVRGDSAAYFCASSPRTVRSETQYFGPGTRLLVL.